The 25 T cell receptor beta chains given below trace back to one sample, sequenced in a study of early T cells in non-severe SARS-CoV-2 infection. TCRdb itself ran the 5' RACE reads through MiXCR, one entry per CDR3 protein. The profile covers about 100,000 distinct CDR3 sequences, with 11% appearing a single time and roughly 7.1% taken by the ten largest. Sequences were obtained from whole blood. The origin of the receptors is an adult who was a healthcare worker with PCR-confirmed SARS-CoV-2 infection or an uninfected control (not recorded which).

This clonotype showed up many times. The chain carries TRBV2 and TRBJ2-6; no reliable D call. V was trimmed by 4 bases and J by 0 bases, leaving 4 bases between them. This CDR3 has 14 residues. CDR1 is SNHLY and CDR2 is FYNNEI in the germline V gene. CDR3 DNA: TGTGCCAGCAGTGGACACTCTGGGGCCAACGTCCTGACTTTC. This encodes CASSGHSGANVLTF.

This clonotype appeared a few times. The J gene is TRBJ2-7, the V gene TRBV7-9, with TRBD1 identical over 9 bases. This CDR3 is 15 amino acids long. From germline, CDR1 is SEHNR and CDR2 FQNEAQ (reference sequence). The trim removed 5 bases at V and 3 bases at J, leaving 8 bases unmatched. The CDR3 loop reads CASSQGQGVFYEQYF. In nucleotides, the CDR3 is TGTGCCAGCAGCCAGGGACAGGGAGTCTTCTACGAGCAGTACTTC.

V usage is TRBV18 and J usage is TRBJ2-3, with 7 positions matching TRBD2. Per germline, CDR1 KGHSH and CDR2 LQKENI. The junction had 16 bases not matched to a gene; V was cut back by 6 bases and J by 4 bases. The CDR3 contains 17 residues. The CDR3 spells CASSVNHNSGGADTQYF. CDR3 bases: TGTGCCAGCTCCGTGAACCACAATTCGGGAGGAGCAGATACGCAGTATTTT. Using reference TRBV18 and TRBJ2-3 for the parts outside the CDR3, the full variable domain is NAGVMQNPRHLVRRRGQEARLRCSPMKGHSHVYWYRQLPEEGLKFMVYLQKENIIDESGMPKERFSAEFPKEGPSILRIQQVVRGDSAAYFCASSVNHNSGGADTQYFGPGTRLTVL.

This clonotype has at least ten counts. The chain combines TRBV12-3 or TRBV12-4 with TRBJ2-3, with TRBD2 matching over 8 bases. V trimming: 7 bases; J trimming: 2 bases; junction bases outside the gene matches: 2. The CDR3 contains 13 residues. Here the CDR3 DNA reads TGTGCCAGCAATAGCGGGGTCACAGATACGCAGTATTTT. Protein sequence: CASNSGVTDTQYF.

The chain is built from TRBV28 and TRBJ1-1, with TRBD1 identical over 7 bases. The V gene's germline CDR1 is MDHEN and CDR2 SYDVKM. CDR3 length equals 13 residues. V was pared by 5 bases and J by 6 bases, with 6 bases of the junction left unmatched. The CDR3 region has the DNA TGTGCCAGCAGTCTAATACAGGGGCCTGAAGCTTTCTTT. Encoded protein: CASSLIQGPEAFF.

There are many counts of this clonotype. The V and J genes are TRBV12-3 or TRBV12-4 and TRBJ1-5, with D perhaps TRBD1 (5 bases). The CDR3 runs 15 residues. The germline V and J ends were trimmed by 0 bases and 7 bases, with 13 bases remaining between them. In nucleotides, the CDR3 is TGTGCCAGCAGTTTAGCGCGGGGGATCGGACAGCCCCAGCATTTT. Its translation: CASSLARGIGQPQHF.

V and J are TRBV28 and TRBJ1-5; D gene ambiguous. The CDR3 totals 13 residues. Germline V gene data show CDR1 as MDHEN and CDR2 as SYDVKM. V shed 2 bases and J shed 6 bases, with 8 bases lying between them. This chain's CDR3 is CASSLVGSQPQHF. The CDR3 DNA sequence: TGTGCCAGCAGTTTAGTAGGGAGTCAGCCCCAGCATTTT. Full variable domain (missing parts from reference TRBV28 and TRBJ1-5): DVKVTQSSRYLVKRTGEKVFLECVQDMDHENMFWYRQDPGLGLRLIYFSYDVKMKEKGDIPEGYSVSREKKERFSLILESASTNQTSMYLCASSLVGSQPQHFGDGTRLSIL.

There are a few counts of this clonotype. The V call is TRBV6-5, the J call TRBJ2-1; 7 nucleotides agree with TRBD2. V dropped 6 bases and J dropped 6; count of bases not matched to a gene: 8. Germline loops: CDR1 MNHEY, CDR2 SVGAGI. The CDR3 sequence is 14 residues long. The chain's CDR3 is CASRRGSRVNEQFF. The CDR3 DNA reads TGTGCCAGCAGGCGCGGGAGTCGGGTCAATGAGCAGTTCTTC.

This sequence joins TRBV6-1 and TRBJ2-1, with TRBD2 matching over 8 bases. The junction had 8 bases not matched to a gene; V was cut back by 1 base and J by 0 bases. The CDR3 is made up of 18 amino acids. The germline CDR1 and CDR2 sequences are MNHNS and SASEGT. CDR3 amino acids: CASSEGLAGPSSYNEQFF. DNA of the CDR3: TGTGCCAGCAGTGAAGGGCTAGCGGGCCCAAGCTCCTACAATGAGCAGTTCTTC.

In its sample, this clonotype was seen many times. The rearrangement uses TRBV5-1 and TRBJ2-7, with D possibly matching TRBD1 (6 bases). Germline V gene lookup returns CDR1 SGHRS and CDR2 YFSETQ. V lost 3 bases to trimming and J lost 2 bases, with 6 bases between them. The CDR3 covers 12 residues. For the CDR3, the DNA is TGCGCCAGCAGCTACAGGGCCTACGAGCAGTACTTC. This gives the protein CASSYRAYEQYF. Looking up the rest from reference TRBV5-1 and TRBJ2-7 gives the full variable domain: KAGVTQTPRYLIKTRGQQVTLSCSPISGHRSVSWYQQTPGQGLQFLFEYFSETQRNKGNFPGRFSGRQFSNSRSEMNVSTLELGDSALYLCASSYRAYEQYFGPGTRLTVT.

A few counts support this clonotype. The chain has TRBV29-1 and TRBJ2-2, with D tentatively TRBD1 or TRBD2 (6 bases each). Trimming removed 7 bases at V and 9 bases at J, with 18 bases between. The length of the CDR3 is 13 residues. Per the germline V gene, CDR1 is SQVTM and CDR2 is ANQGSEA. CDR3 sequence (DNA): TGCAGCGCTACAGGGACTCTACGGCGGGAGCTGTTTTTT. It yields the protein CSATGTLRRELFF.

This clonotype was detected many times. This chain links TRBV4-1 with TRBJ2-7; the D gene could be TRBD1 or TRBD2 (5 bases each). The CDR3 covers 15 residues. Trimming took 2 bases from V and 2 from J, leaving 13 bases between them. Germline V gene lookup returns CDR1 MGHRA and CDR2 YSYEKL. CDR3 amino acids: CASSQRGRAPYEQYF. In nucleotides, the CDR3 is TGCGCCAGCAGCCAAAGGGGACGGGCCCCCTACGAGCAGTACTTC.

A word on this clonotype: A much larger clonotype is one base distant, so this may be a read error. The chain employs TRBV19 and TRBJ2-1; 11 nucleotides match TRBD2. The CDR3 has 18 amino acids. CDR1 is LNHDA and CDR2 is SQIVND in the germline V gene (reference sequence). V shed 5 bases, J shed 15 bases, and the junction held 24 bases outside the gene matches. The CDR3 bases are TGTGCCAGTAGTCCCACGTTTAGCGGGAGGGTATCGGGCGGCTCGCCGTTCTTC. Protein: CASSPTFSGRVSGGSPFF.

The chain uses TRBV4-2 and TRBJ2-7; D uncertain. This CDR3 comprises 15 residues. Germline CDR1 is LGHNA and CDR2 is YNFKEQ. Deletions cut 0 bases from V and 4 bases from J, with 13 bases between. In nucleotides, the CDR3 is TGTGCCAGCAGCCAAGACTCGGCAGCGTGGTACGAGCAGTACTTC. Translated: CASSQDSAAWYEQYF.

This clonotype was detected only a few times. The genes are TRBV7-2 and TRBJ2-1, with D tentatively TRBD1 or TRBD2 (5 bases each). Germline V lookup: CDR1 SGHTA, CDR2 FQGNSA. This CDR3 has 12 amino acids. V lost 5 bases to trimming and J lost 9 bases, with 11 bases between them. CDR3 in amino acids: CASSIRGGEQFF. DNA for the CDR3: TGTGCCAGCAGCATCCGTGGGGGTGAGCAGTTCTTC.

This clonotype has a count of ten or more. DNA for the CDR3: TGTGCCAGCAGTGCCGGGGGCCAGCAAGGGACAGATACGCAGTATTTT. Translation gives CASSAGGQQGTDTQYF. The V gene is TRBV6-5, the J gene TRBJ2-3; D tentatively fits TRBD1 or TRBD2 (6 bases each). Trimming removed 5 bases from V and 3 bases from J, with 18 bases in between. The CDR3 consists of 16 residues. The germline gives CDR1 MNHEY, CDR2 SVGAGI.

This clonotype was recorded once. The V gene is TRBV6-5, the J gene TRBJ1-1; D is unclear. The CDR3 is 13 residues long. Trimming removed 6 bases from V and 6 bases from J, with 14 bases in between. The germline CDR1 and CDR2 sequences are MNHEY and SVGAGI. The CDR3 region is CASRGGSVPEAFF. The CDR3 DNA sequence: TGTGCCAGCAGGGGCGGGAGTGTCCCTGAAGCTTTCTTT.

This clonotype was counted only a few times. V is TRBV5-8 and J is TRBJ2-5, with D tentatively TRBD1 (6 bases). Trimming took 0 bases from V and 1 from J, leaving 10 bases between them. CDR1 and CDR2 from the germline V gene are SGHTS and YDEGEE. The CDR3 spans 15 residues. The CDR3 region has the DNA TGTGCCAGCAGCTTGGGGACAGCGCTCCAAGAGACCCAGTACTTC. Translation gives CASSLGTALQETQYF. Together with reference TRBV5-8 and TRBJ2-5, the CDR3 gives the full variable domain: EAGVTQSPTHLIKTRGQQATLRCSPISGHTSVYWYQQALGLGLQFLLWYDEGEERNRGNFPPRFSGRQFPNYSSELNVNALELEDSALYLCASSLGTALQETQYFGPGTRLLVL.

This clonotype showed up just a few times. The chain recombines TRBV30 with TRBJ2-1; D is uncertain. V lost 2 bases and J 7 bases, leaving 3 bases between the germline ends. Germline CDR1 GTSNPN, CDR2 SVGIG (reference sequence). The CDR3 consists of 10 residues. The CDR3 sequence is CAWSHNEQFF. CDR3 nucleotide sequence: TGTGCCTGGAGTCATAATGAGCAGTTCTTC.

The rearrangement uses TRBV6-4 and TRBJ2-2; D ambiguous. V was shortened by 2 bases and J by 3 bases, with 4 bases between the two germline ends. The CDR3 is 13 amino acids. Germline V gene sequence: CDR1 MRHNA, CDR2 SNTAGT. CDR3 in amino acids: CASSDGHTGELFF. The CDR3 DNA is TGTGCCAGCAGTGACGGACACACCGGGGAGCTGTTTTTT.

This clonotype was counted many times. The chain carries TRBV10-3 and TRBJ2-3, with TRBD2 identical over 12 bases. Looked up from germline, CDR1 is ENHRY and CDR2 is SYGVKD. The CDR3 covers 16 residues. V gave up 6 bases and J gave up 0 bases; unmatched junction bases: 4. In DNA, the CDR3 is TGTGCCATCAGGGTCGGGACTAGCGGGAGCACAGATACGCAGTATTTT. As protein: CAIRVGTSGSTDTQYF.

This clonotype was recorded many times. The chain employs TRBV7-2 and TRBJ2-6, with unresolved D. The CDR3 loop spans 13 amino acids. Trimming removed 6 bases at V and 0 bases at J, with 3 bases between. Per germline, CDR1 SGHTA and CDR2 FQGNSA. The CDR3, as DNA: TGTGCCAGCAGGGACTCTGGGGCCAACGTCCTGACTTTC. It specifies CASRDSGANVLTF.

The chain recombines TRBV7-9 with TRBJ2-7; no definite D call. V was cut by 5 bases and J by 2 bases, with 10 bases left in between. The CDR3 spans 13 residues. From germline, CDR1 is SEHNR and CDR2 FQNEAQ (reference sequence). Here the CDR3 DNA reads TGTGCCAGCAGCCCCGACCCCCCCTACGAGCAGTACTTC. It specifies CASSPDPPYEQYF.

This clonotype was seen a handful of times. The chain joins TRBV30 to TRBJ1-4; TRBD1 might be the D (5 bases). The CDR3 is 14 residues long. Trimming pared 0 bases from V and 8 bases from J, leaving 13 bases between. Germline V lookup: CDR1 GTSNPN, CDR2 SVGIG (reference sequence). CDR3 region: CAWSVRGRFEKLFF. DNA of the CDR3: TGTGCCTGGAGTGTTAGGGGCCGCTTCGAAAAACTGTTTTTT.

The V call is TRBV3-1, the J call TRBJ1-6; D is unclear. The CDR3 sequence is 13 residues long. With 2 bases removed from V and 14 bases from J, the gap between germline ends came to 13 bases. Germline V CDR1 and CDR2: LGHDT, YNNKEL (reference sequence). The DNA for the CDR3 is TGTGCCAGCAGCCAACCTAAGGGTACAGCCCTCCACTTT. This encodes CASSQPKGTALHF. The complete variable domain, with remaining parts taken from reference TRBV3-1 and TRBJ1-6, reads DTAVSQTPKYLVTQMGNDKSIKCEQNLGHDTMYWYKQDSKKFLKIMFSYNNKELIINETVPNRFSPKSPDKAHLNLHINSLELGDSAVYFCASSQPKGTALHFGNGTRLTVT.